The source of this T cell receptor beta chain is a study of OX40 agonist ivuxolimab in advanced cancers. Study as a whole: Hepatocellular carcinoma, melanoma, renal cell or head and neck cancer was diagnosed in the dose-escalation patients. With a range of 23 to 79, age averaged 60 years, and roughly 80% were male. Anti-PD-1, anti-PD-L1 or anti-CTLA-4 therapy given earlier was allowed, and 40% had some. Findings and caveats of the study: There was clonal expansion of CD4+ and CD8+ blood T cells by week 6 at 0.1 to 3.0 mg/kg.

Clones were sequenced by immunoSEQ multiplex PCR, and TCRdb holds only the in-frame ones, with some missing. The sample records tens of thousands of clones, approximately 81% being singletons. In its sample, this clone was seen a few times. No antigen is known for it. CDR1 is LNHDA, CDR2 SQIVND, per germline (reference sequence). The V and J ends lost 3 bases and 4 bases respectively, with 18 bases between them. This CDR3 is built from 17 residues. The specimen comprised CD4+ or CD8+ T cells sorted from blood, sampled in a trial of the OX40 agonist ivuxolimab. This rearrangement joins TRBV19 to TRBJ2-2; TRBD2 might be the D (6 bases). This receptor was identified in an adult with an advanced solid tumor such as melanoma, head and neck, liver or kidney cancer. CDR3 sequence (DNA): TGTGCCAGTAGTATCCCCTATTGGCGGGGAGTCACCGGGGAGCTGTTTTTT. Protein sequence: CASSIPYWRGVTGELFF.